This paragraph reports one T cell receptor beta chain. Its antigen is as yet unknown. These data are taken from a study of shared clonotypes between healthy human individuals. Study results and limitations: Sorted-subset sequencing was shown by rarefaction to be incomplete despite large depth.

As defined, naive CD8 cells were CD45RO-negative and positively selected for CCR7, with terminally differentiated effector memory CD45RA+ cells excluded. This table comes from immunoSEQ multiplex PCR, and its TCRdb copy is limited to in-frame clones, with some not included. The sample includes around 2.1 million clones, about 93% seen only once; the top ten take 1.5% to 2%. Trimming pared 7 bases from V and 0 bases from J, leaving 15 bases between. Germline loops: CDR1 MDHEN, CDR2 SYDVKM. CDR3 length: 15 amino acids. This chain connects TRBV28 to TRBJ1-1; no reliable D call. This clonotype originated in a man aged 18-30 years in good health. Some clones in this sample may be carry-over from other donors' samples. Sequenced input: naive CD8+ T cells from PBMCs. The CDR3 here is CASTLGFGMNTEAFF. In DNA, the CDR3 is TGTGCCAGCACCCTGGGTTTTGGCATGAACACTGAAGCTTTCTTT.